This T cell receptor beta chain was documented in a study of early T cells in non-severe SARS-CoV-2 infection. On the study more broadly: Chains stayed unpaired after sequencing of bulk RNA from unsorted whole blood.

Tagging with unique molecular identifiers was applied to individual cDNA molecules. Via MiXCR, TCRdb re-called the 5' RACE reads, giving one row per CDR3 protein. The data hold some 22,000 distinct CDR3 sequences, with approximately 4.4% observed a single time. Findings and caveats of the study: Matching against VDJdb likely underestimated virus-specific expansions, favoring anti-spike CD8.

Germline V CDR1 and CDR2: SEHNR, FQNEAQ (reference sequence). The CDR3 is made up of 15 amino acids. The V segment lost 5 bases and the J segment 5 bases; nucleotides outside the gene matches: 8. This clonotype was counted many times. Its antigen is still unknown. Source material: whole blood. This chain uses TRBV7-9 with TRBJ2-5; 10 bases align to TRBD1. This clonotype was sampled from an adult who was a healthcare worker with PCR-confirmed SARS-CoV-2 infection or an uninfected control (not recorded which). The CDR3 spells CASSSGTGEFETQYF. Written as DNA, the CDR3 is TGTGCCAGCAGCAGTGGGACAGGGGAGTTTGAGACCCAGTACTTC.